This T cell receptor (beta chain) comes out of a study of graft-versus-host responses after intestinal transplantation. With 5 bases removed from V and 5 bases from J, the gap between germline ends came to 17 bases. Germline-derived CDR1 and CDR2 are SGHAT and FQDESV (reference sequence). This CDR3 comprises 15 residues. Assay: immunoSEQ multiplex PCR; the TCRdb copy retains only in-frame clones and omits some. Of about 19,000 clones in the sample, approximately 40% were seen once. This clone has just a few counts. The genes are TRBV11-1 and TRBJ2-3, with TRBD2 as a possible D gene (7 bases). The sequence derives from a human patient who received an intestinal transplant. The starting material was alloreactive CD4+ T cells from a mixed lymphocyte reaction culture, obtained before intestinal transplant. Subset denoted: CFSE-low proliferating T cells sorted from approximately 6-day pre-transplant mixed lymphocyte reaction (GvH or HvG direction). The CDR3 nucleotides are TGTGCCAGCAGCAACGGGGGGCTTAAAGGAGATACGCAGTATTTT. Its translation is CASSNGGLKGDTQYF.